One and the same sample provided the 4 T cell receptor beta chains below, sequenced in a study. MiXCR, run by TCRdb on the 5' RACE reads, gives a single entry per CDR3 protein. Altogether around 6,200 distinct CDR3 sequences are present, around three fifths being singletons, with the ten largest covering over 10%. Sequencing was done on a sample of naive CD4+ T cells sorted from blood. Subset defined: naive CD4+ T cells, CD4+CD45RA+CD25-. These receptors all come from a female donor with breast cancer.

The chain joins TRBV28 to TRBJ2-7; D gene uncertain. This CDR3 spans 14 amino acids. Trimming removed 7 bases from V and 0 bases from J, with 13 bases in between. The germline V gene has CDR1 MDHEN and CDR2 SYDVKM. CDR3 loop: CASTGFGVSYEQYF. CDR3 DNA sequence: TGTGCCAGCACCGGGTTTGGAGTCTCCTACGAGCAGTACTTC.

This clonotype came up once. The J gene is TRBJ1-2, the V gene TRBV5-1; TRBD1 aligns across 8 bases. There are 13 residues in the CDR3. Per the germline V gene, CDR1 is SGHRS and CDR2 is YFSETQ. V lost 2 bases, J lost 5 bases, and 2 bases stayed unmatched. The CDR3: CASSLQGEYGYTF. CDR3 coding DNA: TGCGCCAGCAGCTTACAGGGGGAATATGGCTACACCTTC.

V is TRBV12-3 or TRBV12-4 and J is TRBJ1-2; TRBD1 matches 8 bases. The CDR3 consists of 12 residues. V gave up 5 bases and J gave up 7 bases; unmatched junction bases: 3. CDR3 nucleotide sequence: TGTGCCAGCAGTGGGACAGGTTTTGGCTACACCTTC. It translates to CASSGTGFGYTF.

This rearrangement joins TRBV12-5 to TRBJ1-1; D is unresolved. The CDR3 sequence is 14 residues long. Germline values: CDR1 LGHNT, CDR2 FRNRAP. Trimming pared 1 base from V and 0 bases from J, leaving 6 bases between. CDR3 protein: CASGLGSLNTEAFF. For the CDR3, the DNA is TGTGCTAGTGGTTTGGGCAGTCTGAACACTGAAGCTTTCTTT.